This T cell receptor (beta chain) was recovered during a study of shared clonotypes between healthy human individuals. On the study more broadly: Three CD4 naive, three CD4 memory, two CD8 naive and one CD8 memory plate were used per donor. Overall study findings and caveats: Enrolling few donors narrowed the genetic and exposure-history diversity that was represented.

This CDR3 comprises 17 residues. Per the germline V gene, CDR1 is MDHEN and CDR2 is SYDVKM. V dropped 7 bases and J dropped 4 bases, with 23 bases sitting between them. The naive CD8 subset, CD45RO-negative cells positively selected for CCR7, excluded terminally differentiated effector memory CD45RA+ cells. At the deep level, the assay was run. The data were produced by immunoSEQ multiplex PCR, yet TCRdb's version contains in-frame clones alone and is incomplete. The sample lists roughly 650,000 clones; roughly 96% were seen once. Notes on this clone: Its antigen is not known.

This clonotype was obtained from a woman between 25 and 40 years old in good health. The chain links TRBV28 to TRBJ1-5; D may be TRBD1 (6 bases). The specimen sequenced was naive CD8+ T cells sorted from blood. CDR3: CASTLDRFEVDNQPQHF. Written as DNA, the CDR3 is TGTGCCAGCACCCTCGACAGGTTCGAGGTTGATAATCAGCCCCAGCATTTT.